Many counts were recorded for the clone carrying this TCR beta chain. The antigen is undetermined. This sample is part of a study of neurological immune-mediated disorders. Study in general: Secondary progressive cases numbered 3 among the approximately 34 multiple sclerosis patients, while the other 31 were relapsing-remitting. Study-level points and caveats: Among 34 multiple sclerosis patients, 18 had repertoires that phylogenetic grouping placed in one related-CDR3 cluster, a possible signature.

As for the cDNA, it was generated by 5'RACE with 10-nucleotide random UMIs. MiXCR, applied by TCRdb to the 5' RACE reads, yields one record per CDR3 protein. Altogether 50,000 to 65,000 distinct CDR3 sequences are present, more than 4% being singletons, with the ten largest covering approximately 3.2%. V trimming: 0 bases; J trimming: 3 bases; junction bases outside the gene matches: 5. CDR3 length: 16 amino acids. The germline V gene encodes CDR1 SGHRS and CDR2 YFSETQ. The clonotype was recovered from a woman aged 50 to 65 with multiple sclerosis. The rearrangement links TRBV5-1 to TRBJ2-3; TRBD2 agrees at 9 bases. What was sequenced was PBMCs. The CDR3 loop is CASSLVGRGGTDTQYF. The CDR3 bases are TGCGCCAGCAGCTTGGTAGGGCGGGGGGGAACAGATACGCAGTATTTT.